This TCR beta chain was recorded in a study of T cell changes during pregnancy in multiple sclerosis. Repertoires were generated with immunoSEQ multiplex PCR, while TCRdb's copy carries only in-frame clones and drops some. The sample lists around 92,000 clones; 90% to 95% were seen once. This CDR3 has 18 residues. This TCR derives from a female donor with multiple sclerosis, enrolled in a pregnancy study. The chain employs TRBV21-1 and TRBJ2-7; the table's D call, TRBD2, has no DNA check behind it. TRBV21-1 is termed a pseudogene. This material consisted of peripheral blood, taken in the third trimester of pregnancy. DNA for the CDR3: TGTGCCAGCAGCGTACCACCTTCCAGCGGGACCATCTCCTACGAGCAGTACTTC. Translating it yields CASSVPPSSGTISYEQYF.